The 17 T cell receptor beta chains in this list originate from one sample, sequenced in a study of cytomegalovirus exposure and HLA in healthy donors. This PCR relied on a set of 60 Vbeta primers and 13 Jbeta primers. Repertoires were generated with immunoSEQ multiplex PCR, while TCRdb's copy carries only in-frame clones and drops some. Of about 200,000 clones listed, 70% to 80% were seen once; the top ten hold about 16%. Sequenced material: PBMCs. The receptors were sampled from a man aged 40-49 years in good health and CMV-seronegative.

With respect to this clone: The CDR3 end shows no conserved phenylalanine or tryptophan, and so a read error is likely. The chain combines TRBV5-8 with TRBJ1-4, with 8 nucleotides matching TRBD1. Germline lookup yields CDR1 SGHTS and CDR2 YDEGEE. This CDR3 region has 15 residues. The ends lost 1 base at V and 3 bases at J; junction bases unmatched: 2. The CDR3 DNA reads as TGTGCCAGCAGCTTGTGGGACAGGTCTAATGAAAAACTGTTTTCT. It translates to CASSLWDRSNEKLFS.

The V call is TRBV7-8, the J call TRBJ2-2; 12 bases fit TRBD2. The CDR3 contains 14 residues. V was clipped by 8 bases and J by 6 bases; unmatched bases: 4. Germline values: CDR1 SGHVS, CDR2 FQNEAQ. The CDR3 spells CASGRTSGAGELFF. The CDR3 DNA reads TGTGCCAGCGGAAGGACTAGCGGGGCCGGGGAGCTGTTTTTT.

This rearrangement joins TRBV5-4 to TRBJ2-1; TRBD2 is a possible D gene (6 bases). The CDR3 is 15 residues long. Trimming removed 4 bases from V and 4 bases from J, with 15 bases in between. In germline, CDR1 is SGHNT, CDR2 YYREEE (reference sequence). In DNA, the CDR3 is TGTGCCAGCAGCCGACCGGGACTCCCTTACAATGAGCAGTTCTTC. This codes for CASSRPGLPYNEQFF. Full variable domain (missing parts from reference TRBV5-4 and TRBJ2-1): ETGVTQSPTHLIKTRGQQVTLRCSSQSGHNTVSWYQQALGQGPQFIFQYYREEENGRGNFPPRFSGLQFPNYSSELNVNALELDDSALYLCASSRPGLPYNEQFFGPGTRLTVL.

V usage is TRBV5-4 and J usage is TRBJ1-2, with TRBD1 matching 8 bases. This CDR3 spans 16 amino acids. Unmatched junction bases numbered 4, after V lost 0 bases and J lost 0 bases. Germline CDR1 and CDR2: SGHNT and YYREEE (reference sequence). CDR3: CASSLAGGGTNYGYTF. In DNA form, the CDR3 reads TGTGCCAGCAGCTTGGCAGGGGGCGGTACTAACTATGGCTACACCTTC.

The CDR3 coding sequence is TGCGCCAGCAGCCCGGCGGGACAGATAAATGAAAAACTGTTTTTT. Translating gives CASSPAGQINEKLFF. The chain is built from TRBV5-1 and TRBJ1-4, with TRBD1 identical over 7 bases. The CDR3 has 15 residues. Unmatched junction bases numbered 8, after V lost 4 bases and J lost 5 bases. Germline assignment: CDR1 SGHRS and CDR2 YFSETQ.

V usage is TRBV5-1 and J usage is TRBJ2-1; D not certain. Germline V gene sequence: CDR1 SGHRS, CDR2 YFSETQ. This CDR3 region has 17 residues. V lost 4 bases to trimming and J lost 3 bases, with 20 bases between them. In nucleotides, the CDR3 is TGCGCCAGCAGCCGCCTCGCGTCCGGAGTAAACTACAATGAGCAGTTCTTC. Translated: CASSRLASGVNYNEQFF. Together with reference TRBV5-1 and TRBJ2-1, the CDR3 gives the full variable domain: KAGVTQTPRYLIKTRGQQVTLSCSPISGHRSVSWYQQTPGQGLQFLFEYFSETQRNKGNFPGRFSGRQFSNSRSEMNVSTLELGDSALYLCASSRLASGVNYNEQFFGPGTRLTVL.

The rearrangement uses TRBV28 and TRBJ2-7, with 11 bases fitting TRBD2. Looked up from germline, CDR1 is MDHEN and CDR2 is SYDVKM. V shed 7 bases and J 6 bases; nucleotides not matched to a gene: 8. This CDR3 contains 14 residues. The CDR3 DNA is TGTGCCAGCAAACTGGGACTAGCGGACCGCGAGCAGTACTTC. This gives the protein CASKLGLADREQYF. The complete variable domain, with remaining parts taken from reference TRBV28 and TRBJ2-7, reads DVKVTQSSRYLVKRTGEKVFLECVQDMDHENMFWYRQDPGLGLRLIYFSYDVKMKEKGDIPEGYSVSREKKERFSLILESASTNQTSMYLCASKLGLADREQYFGPGTRLTVT.

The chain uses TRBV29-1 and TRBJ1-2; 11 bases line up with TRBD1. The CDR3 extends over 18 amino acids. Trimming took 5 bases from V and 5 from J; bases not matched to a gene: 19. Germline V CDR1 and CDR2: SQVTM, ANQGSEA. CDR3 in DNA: TGCAGCGTTACCCCGTCCCGGGACAGGGGGACGTATTCGTATGGCTACACCTTC. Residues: CSVTPSRDRGTYSYGYTF.

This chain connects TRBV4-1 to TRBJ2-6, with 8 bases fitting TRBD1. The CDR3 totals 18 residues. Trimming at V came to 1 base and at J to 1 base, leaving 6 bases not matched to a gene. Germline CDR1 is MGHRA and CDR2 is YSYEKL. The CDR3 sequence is CASSQGPGGISGANVLTF. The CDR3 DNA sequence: TGCGCCAGCAGCCAAGGGCCAGGGGGCATATCTGGGGCCAACGTCCTGACTTTC.

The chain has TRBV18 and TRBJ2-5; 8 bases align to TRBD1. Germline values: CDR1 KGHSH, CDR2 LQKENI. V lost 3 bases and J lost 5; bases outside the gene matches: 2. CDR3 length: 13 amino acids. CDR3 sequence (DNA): TGTGCCAGCTCACCTGGACAGGGTGAGACCCAGTACTTC. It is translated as CASSPGQGETQYF. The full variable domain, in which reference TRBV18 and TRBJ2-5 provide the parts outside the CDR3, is NAGVMQNPRHLVRRRGQEARLRCSPMKGHSHVYWYRQLPEEGLKFMVYLQKENIIDESGMPKERFSAEFPKEGPSILRIQQVVRGDSAAYFCASSPGQGETQYFGPGTRLLVL.

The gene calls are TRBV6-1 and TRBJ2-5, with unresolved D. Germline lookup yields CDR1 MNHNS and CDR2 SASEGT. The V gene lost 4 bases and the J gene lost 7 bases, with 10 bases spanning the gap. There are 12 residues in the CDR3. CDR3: CASSADGGTQYF. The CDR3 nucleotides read TGTGCCAGCAGTGCTGACGGCGGGACCCAGTACTTC.

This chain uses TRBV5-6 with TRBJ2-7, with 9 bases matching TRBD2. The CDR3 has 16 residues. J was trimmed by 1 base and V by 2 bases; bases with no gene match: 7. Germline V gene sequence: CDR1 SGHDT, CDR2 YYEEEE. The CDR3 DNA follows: TGTGCCAGCAGCTTATGGGGACTAGCTTCTTCCTACGAGCAGTACTTC. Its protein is CASSLWGLASSYEQYF.

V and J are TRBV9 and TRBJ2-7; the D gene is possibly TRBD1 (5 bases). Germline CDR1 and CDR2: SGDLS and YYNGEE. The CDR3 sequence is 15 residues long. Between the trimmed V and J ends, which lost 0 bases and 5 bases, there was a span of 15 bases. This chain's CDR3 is CASSVVGRVGDEQYF. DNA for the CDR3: TGTGCCAGCAGCGTAGTTGGCAGGGTAGGGGACGAGCAGTACTTC. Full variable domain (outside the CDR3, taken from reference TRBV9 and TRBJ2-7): DSGVTQTPKHLITATGQRVTLRCSPRSGDLSVYWYQQSLDQGLQFLIQYYNGEERAKGNILERFSAQQFPDLHSELNLSSLELGDSALYFCASSVVGRVGDEQYFGPGTRLTVT.

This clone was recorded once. CDR3 region: CASSFSGLNYEQYF. For the CDR3, the DNA is TGTGCCAGCAGTTTTTCGGGACTCAACTACGAGCAGTACTTC. The chain has TRBV27 and TRBJ2-7; D perhaps matches TRBD2 (6 bases). The CDR3 has 14 residues. The germline CDR1 and CDR2 sequences are MNHEY and SMNVEV (reference sequence). V lost 3 bases and J 3 bases, leaving 12 bases between the germline ends.

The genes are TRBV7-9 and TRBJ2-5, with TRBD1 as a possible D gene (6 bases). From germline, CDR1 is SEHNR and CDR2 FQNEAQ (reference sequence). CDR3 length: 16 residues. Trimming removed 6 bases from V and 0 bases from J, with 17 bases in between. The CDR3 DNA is TGTGCCAGCAGTTCTACCATAACAGGGTACCAAGAGACCCAGTACTTC. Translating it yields CASSSTITGYQETQYF.

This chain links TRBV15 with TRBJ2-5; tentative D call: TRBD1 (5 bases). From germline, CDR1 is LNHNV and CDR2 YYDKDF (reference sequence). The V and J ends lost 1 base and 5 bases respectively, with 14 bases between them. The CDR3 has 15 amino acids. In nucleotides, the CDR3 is TGTGCCACCAGCAGAGGGGGCGGAGTGGGGGAGACCCAGTACTTC. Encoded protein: CATSRGGGVGETQYF.

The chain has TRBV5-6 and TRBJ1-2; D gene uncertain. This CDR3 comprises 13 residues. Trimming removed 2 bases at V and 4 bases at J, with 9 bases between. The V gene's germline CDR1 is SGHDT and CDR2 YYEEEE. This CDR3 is CASSFGRSYGYTF. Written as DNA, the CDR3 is TGTGCCAGCAGCTTTGGGAGGAGCTATGGCTACACCTTC. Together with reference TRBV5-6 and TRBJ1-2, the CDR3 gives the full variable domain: DAGVTQSPTHLIKTRGQQVTLRCSPKSGHDTVSWYQQALGQGPQFIFQYYEEEERQRGNFPDRFSGHQFPNYSSELNVNALLLGDSALYLCASSFGRSYGYTFGSGTRLTVV.